This is a list of T cell receptor beta chains from one sample in a study of OX40 agonist ivuxolimab in advanced cancers. The data were produced by immunoSEQ multiplex PCR, yet TCRdb's version contains in-frame clones alone and is incomplete. The repertoire holds 80,000 or so clones, with approximately 80% as singletons. This specimen consisted of CD4+ or CD8+ T cells sorted from blood, obtained in a trial of the OX40 agonist ivuxolimab. All receptors derive from an adult with an advanced solid tumor such as melanoma, head and neck, liver or kidney cancer. Each CDR3 is given with its conserved first and last residue. D genes are given only for firm matches. A row's size may be missing; if present it is once, few, many or a size class.

v_call	j_call	d_call	clone_size	cdr3_nt	cdr3_aa
TRBV2	TRBJ1-5	-	-	TGTGCCAGCAGTGTGGCGCCCTCGGATCAGCCCCAGCATTTT	CASSVAPSDQPQHF
TRBV2	TRBJ1-1	TRBD1	-	TGTGCCAGCAGTGAGCGACAGGGTGGCGCTGAAGCTTTCTTT	CASSERQGGAEAFF
TRBV30	TRBJ1-1	-	-	TGTGCCTTGGACTGGATGAACACTGAAGCTTTCTTT	CALDWMNTEAFF
TRBV28	TRBJ1-1	-	-	TGTGCCAGCAGGTTGGGAGTTACGGGGGCTTTCTTT	CASRLGVTGAFF
TRBV30	TRBJ2-5	-	-	TGTGCCTGGAGTGTAGGGGAGACCCAGTACTTC	CAWSVGETQYF
TRBV5-5	TRBJ1-2	TRBD1	-	TGTGCCAGCAGCCCACAGGGGGAGGGAGGCTACACCTTC	CASSPQGEGGYTF
TRBV6-1	TRBJ2-3	TRBD1	-	TGTGCCAGCAGTGCCCGGGGACAGTTCTGGTCCACAGATACGCAGTATTTT	CASSARGQFWSTDTQYF
TRBV7-2	TRBJ1-5	-	few	TGTGCCAGCAGCGAGGGGGGGTATCAGCCCCAGCATTTT	CASSEGGYQPQHF
TRBV19	TRBJ2-1	TRBD2	-	TGTGCCAGTAGTACCGGGACTAGCGTCTACAATGAGCAGTTCTTC	CASSTGTSVYNEQFF
TRBV29-1	TRBJ2-1	-	-	TGCAGCGTTCATAGCCCGAGTATCTACAATGAGCAGTTCTTC	CSVHSPSIYNEQFF
TRBV18	TRBJ1-5	TRBD1	-	TGTGCCAGCTCACGTGACAGGGATGAGCCCCAGCATTTT	CASSRDRDEPQHF
TRBV5-5	TRBJ1-5	TRBD1	-	TGTGCCAGCAGCTTCACCCCGGGACAGGGGAATCAGCCCCAGCATTTT	CASSFTPGQGNQPQHF
TRBV5-1	TRBJ2-7	-	-	TGCGCCAGCAGCCACCCCGACAGGCCGACCTACGAGCAGTACTTC	CASSHPDRPTYEQYF
TRBV11-3	TRBJ1-1	-	-	TGTGCCAGCAGCTTATCAACAGGGCTGAACACTGAAGCTTTCTTT	CASSLSTGLNTEAFF
TRBV5-1	TRBJ1-6	TRBD1	-	TGCGCCAGCAGCTTTTCACGGGACAGCTTCAATTCACCCCTCCACTTT	CASSFSRDSFNSPLHF
TRBV5-1	TRBJ1-4	-	few	TGCGCCAGCAGCTTGGTCCTCTTGGGGGGAACTAATGAAAAACTGTTTTTT	CASSLVLLGGTNEKLFF
TRBV7-2	TRBJ2-5	TRBD2	-	TGTGCCAGCAGCCATGGACTAGTCGGAGAGACCCAGTACTTC	CASSHGLVGETQYF
TRBV25-1	TRBJ2-5	TRBD2	-	TGTGCCAGCGCCGGCACTAGCGAACTTCAAGAGACCCAGTACTTC	CASAGTSELQETQYF
TRBV6-5	TRBJ1-4	TRBD1	-	TGTGCCAGCAGTTACCGTACCCCACAGGGGGCGTCAAAACTGTTTTTT	CASSYRTPQGASKLFF
TRBV11-1	TRBJ2-5	-	-	TGTGCCAGCAGCTCTGATGGTAGGTCCGAGGAGACCCAGTACTTC	CASSSDGRSEETQYF
TRBV9	TRBJ1-3	-	-	TGTGCCAGCAGCGCTTCCCTGGTGGCAGCTGGAAACACCATATATTTT	CASSASLVAAGNTIYF
TRBV5-4	TRBJ2-7	TRBD1	-	TGTGCCAGCAGCTTGGGAACCCGCCGGGACAGGGATCACGACGAGCAGTACTTC	CASSLGTRRDRDHDEQYF
TRBV19	TRBJ1-6	-	-	TGTGCCAGTAGGGGAGTTTATTCACCCCTCCACTTT	CASRGVYSPLHF
TRBV10-3	TRBJ2-5	-	-	TGTGCCATCCAGGCGGTACAAGGAGAGACCCAGTACTTC	CAIQAVQGETQYF
TRBV9	TRBJ2-5	TRBD1	-	TGTGCCAGCAGCGTAGGACAGGGTCGTCAAGAGACCCAGTACTTC	CASSVGQGRQETQYF
TRBV7-2	TRBJ1-5	-	-	TGTGCCAGCAGCCCAGCCTCAAATCAGCCCCAGCATTTT	CASSPASNQPQHF
TRBV5-1	TRBJ1-1	-	-	TGCGCCAGCAGCTTCACACATGCTCCCACTGCGGGGACTGAAGCTTTCTTT	CASSFTHAPTAGTEAFF
TRBV5-1	TRBJ1-2	-	-	TGCGCCAGCAGCCCGTCAGTGACCGGGAGTGGCTACACCTTC	CASSPSVTGSGYTF
TRBV4-1	TRBJ1-5	-	-	TGCGCCAGCAGCCAAGACAGGGGACCTGTTCAGCCCCAGCATTTT	CASSQDRGPVQPQHF
TRBV6-5	TRBJ2-3	-	once	TGTGCCAGCAGTTACTCCCGGGACAACACAGATACGCAGTATTTT	CASSYSRDNTDTQYF
TRBV6-1	TRBJ2-5	TRBD1	-	TGTGCCAGCAGTGGCCTGGGACAGGGTATCGAGACCCAGTACTTC	CASSGLGQGIETQYF
TRBV18	TRBJ1-4	TRBD1	-	TGTGCCAGCTCATCGACAGGGAGAACTAATGAAAAACTGTTTTTT	CASSSTGRTNEKLFF
TRBV30	TRBJ1-6	-	-	TGTGCCTGGAGTGCCAATAATTCACCCCTCCACTTT	CAWSANNSPLHF
TRBV2	TRBJ2-3	TRBD1	few	TGTGCCAGCAGGGTAGGGACAGAGCCCACAGATACGCAGTATTTT	CASRVGTEPTDTQYF
TRBV10-3	TRBJ2-1	-	-	TGTGCCATCAACCCGGGACTTGAGGATGAGCAGTTCTTC	CAINPGLEDEQFF
TRBV30	TRBJ2-7	TRBD1	-	TGTGCCTGGAGAGACCGGGACAGGGGGTTCCACGAGCAGTACTTC	CAWRDRDRGFHEQYF
TRBV9	TRBJ2-1	-	once	TGTGCCAGCAGCGTGACAGGACGCAATGAGCAGTTCTTC	CASSVTGRNEQFF
TRBV5-1	TRBJ2-3	TRBD1	-	TGCGCCAGCAAACCGGGACAGAGCACAGATACGCAGTATTTT	CASKPGQSTDTQYF
TRBV5-1	TRBJ1-5	-	-	TGCGCCAGCAGCTTGGATACCAATCAGCCCCAGCATTTT	CASSLDTNQPQHF
TRBV6-1	TRBJ2-7	-	-	TGTGCCAGCAGTGAGATGTACGAGCAGTACTTC	CASSEMYEQYF
TRBV23-1	TRBJ2-7	TRBD1	-	TGCGCCAGCGCCCCCGGGGCAGGGGGCGACAAGACCTACGAGCAGTACTTC	CASAPGAGGDKTYEQYF
TRBV5-1	TRBJ1-3	-	-	TGCGCCAGCAGCCCCCAAGGTGGTGGAAACACCATATATTTT	CASSPQGGGNTIYF
TRBV6-1	TRBJ2-7	-	-	TGTGCCAGCAGCCAAGGAGGGTACGAGCAGTACTTC	CASSQGGYEQYF
TRBV7-6	TRBJ2-6	TRBD2	once	TGTGCCAGCAGCTTAGCGAGCGGGACTGGGGCCAACGTCCTGACTTTC	CASSLASGTGANVLTF
TRBV27	TRBJ2-7	-	-	TGTGCCAGCAGTTTCAGACAAGCCTACGAGCAGTACTTC	CASSFRQAYEQYF
TRBV18	TRBJ2-3	-	few	TGTGCCAGCTCACCCACAGATACGCAGTATTTT	CASSPTDTQYF
TRBV4-1	TRBJ2-7	TRBD2	-	TGCGCCAGCAGCCAAGAACTAGCGGGCTACGAGCAGTACTTC	CASSQELAGYEQYF
TRBV27	TRBJ1-2	-	-	TGTGCCAGCAGTTTAGGGTCAGGTCACGGCTATGGCTACACCTTC	CASSLGSGHGYGYTF
TRBV19	TRBJ2-2	-	-	TGTGCCAGTAGTGCCACACCGCTATCTAACACCGGGGAGCTGTTTTTT	CASSATPLSNTGELFF
TRBV7-2	TRBJ1-2	-	-	TGTGCCAGCAGCTCCATAGGGGGACGATATGGCTACACCTTC	CASSSIGGRYGYTF
TRBV6-5	TRBJ1-2	TRBD1	-	TGTGCCAGCAGTTCCTCCGGACAGGGGAACTATGGCTACACCTTC	CASSSSGQGNYGYTF
TRBV16	TRBJ1-5	TRBD1	-	TGTGCCAGCAGGACAGGGAGGAATCAGCCCCAGCATTTT	CASRTGRNQPQHF
TRBV7-8	TRBJ1-5	-	-	TGTGCCAGCAGCTCCCCCGGGACCACACAATATAGCAATCAGCCCCAGCATTTT	CASSSPGTTQYSNQPQHF
TRBV5-1	TRBJ1-5	-	-	TGCGCCAGCAAAGCCGATAGCAATCAGCCCCAGCATTTT	CASKADSNQPQHF
TRBV5-6	TRBJ1-1	-	-	TGTGCCAGCAACTTTTTACAGAGGTTGGAGACTTTCTTT	CASNFLQRLETFF
TRBV14	TRBJ1-1	-	once	TGTGCCAGCAGCCAAGTTGCCGTGAACACTGAAGCTTTCTTT	CASSQVAVNTEAFF